This T cell receptor (beta chain) appears in the sequencing data of a study of spatial heterogeneity in lung cancer (dated by TCRdb to between 2017 and 2020). Some background on the complete study: Donors were some 78 patients with early-stage, untreated non-small cell lung cancer from the lung TRACERx cohort. In the raw uncorrected reads, each unique combination of TCR and UMI appeared on average more than ten times. At surgery, both alpha and beta chains were TCR-sequenced in over 200 tumor regions, fewer than 65 matched nontumor lung samples and just over 55 PBMC samples. In non-small cell lung cancer, the study quantitatively compared TCR alpha and beta repertoires across several tumor regions, matched nontumor lung, and blood. Follow-up PBMC samples were sequenced whenever the samples were available, and the median time to follow-up was about 22 months after resection. Beta-chain transcripts were consistently detected in greater numbers than alpha-chain transcripts, which likely reflected higher beta-chain transcript abundance. The study linked features of the TCR repertoire to counts of nonsynonymous mutations, which were determined by whole-exome sequencing of tumor tissue. The full study reports these points: Confirming at a functional level the hypothesis that regional TCRs recognize regional mutations was considered to require additional single-cell paired TCR alpha and beta sequencing. Ubiquitous expanded tumor TCRs were detected in blood more often at tumor resection than at routine follow-up. Only approximately 13 patients were included in the comparisons of baseline and follow-up blood repertoires.

The method behind the library was 5' RACE. This sample was sequenced with a NextSeq 500. In the TCR library protocol, a unique molecular identifier was attached to each TCR cDNA molecule so that PCR and sequencing errors could be corrected. The study's processing was this. Decombinator tools were used for TCR identification, UMI-based error correction and CDR3 extraction. Expanded TCRs were defined as those above a frequency of 2 per 1,000, corresponding to the top 1% of the tumor frequency distribution. Rényi diversity was computed with the R vegan package after subsampling each repertoire 100 times to 5,000 TCRs. To build CDR3 similarity networks, amino acid triplet string-kernel similarity was used, and CDR3s were connected when their pairwise similarity was above 0.82. The raw public data were reprocessed by TCRdb itself: fastp quality trimming at Q25, MiXCR clonotype calling, in-frame beta chains only. Rows with a matching CDR3 protein are joined into one entry that keeps the most common DNA and genes. These V and J calls originate from TCRdb's pipeline instead of the authors' own analysis. Across this sample there are tens of thousands of distinct CDR3 sequences, with 8% to 10% seen only once. The ten largest clonotypes hold more than 1.5% of the sample.

The CDR3 sequence holds 13 residues, the cysteine and phenylalanine included. CDR3 DNA only is kept here, 39 bases in frame from base 1. CDR1 LNHNV and CDR2 YYDKDF were looked up in the germline V gene (reference sequence). The trim is 5 bases for V and 1 base for J, with a gap of 7 bases between the germline ends. The time point label here, explained by the study, means: blood at routine non-recurrence follow-up after resection. For TCR sequencing, whole RNA was extracted from tumor and nontumor lung tissue, or from cryopreserved PBMC samples, and no cell sorting was done. Only patients for whom sufficient RNA was available from at least two tumor regions were selected for TCR sequencing. This clonotype was recorded many times. Its antigen is unknown. The input lacks base qualities; no much larger clone sits a single base away.

The sequence joins TRBV15 to TRBJ2-3; TRBD2 might be the D gene, on 6 matching bases. The TCR was taken from a female donor with early-stage non-small cell lung cancer. Sequences were derived from PBMCs, sampled at follow-up. The CDR3 amino acid sequence is: CATSASGTDTQYF. The sequenced DNA: TGTGCCACCAGCGCTAGCGGCACAGATACGCAGTATTTT.